One sample yielded the 5 T cell receptor beta chains listed below, sequenced in a study of cytomegalovirus exposure and HLA in healthy donors. In the PCR, 60 Vbeta and 13 Jbeta primers were used. Profiling relied on immunoSEQ multiplex PCR, and the TCRdb table lists in-frame clones only, not all of them. The table records about 150,000 clones, 75% to 90% of them present only once. The sequencing sample was made of PBMCs. All receptors derive from a woman aged 45 to 65 in good health and CMV-seropositive.

On this clone: Its ends do not fully match the called genes, so a read error is possible. The chain joins TRBV7-7 to TRBJ2-3; D gene uncertain. From germline, CDR1 is SSHAT and CDR2 FNYEAQ (reference sequence). CDR3 length equals 16 residues. DNA of the CDR3: TGTGCTAGCAGCTTCGGTGCCCCCGATCGGGCAGATACGCAGTATTTT. This encodes CASSFGAPDRADTQYF. Variable domain in full (rest from reference TRBV7-7 and TRBJ2-3): GAGVSQSPRYKVTKRGQDVTLRCDPISSHATLYWYQQALGQGPEFLTYFNYEAQPDKSGLPSDRFSAERPEGSISTLTIQRTEQRDSAMYRCASSFGAPDRADTQYFGPGTRLTVL.

The genes are TRBV28 and TRBJ2-7; 11 bases agree with TRBD2. This CDR3 has 15 amino acids. CDR1 is MDHEN and CDR2 is SYDVKM in the germline V gene. V dropped 0 bases and J dropped 5; count of bases not matched to a gene: 3. CDR3 bases: TGTGCCAGCAGTTTATGGTCACTAGCGGGAGACGAGCAGTACTTC. It codes for CASSLWSLAGDEQYF.

This clone has just a few counts. CDR3 in amino acids: CASSSSVSLSMSDTQYF. The CDR3 nucleotides read TGTGCCAGCAGCTCCTCAGTCTCGTTGTCCATGTCCGATACGCAGTATTTT. The J gene is TRBJ2-3, the V gene TRBV9; D gene unclear. The length of the CDR3 is 17 residues. V was trimmed by 4 bases and J by 6 bases, leaving 24 bases between them. In germline, CDR1 is SGDLS, CDR2 YYNGEE.

This chain joins TRBV2 and TRBJ2-6; maybe TRBD1 (5 bases). Trimming removed 7 bases from V and 0 bases from J, with 13 bases in between. The CDR3 has 16 residues. The germline gives CDR1 SNHLY, CDR2 FYNNEI. CDR3 sequence reads: CASTWQGRSGANVLTF. CDR3 DNA: TGTGCCAGCACCTGGCAGGGCCGCTCTGGGGCCAACGTCCTGACTTTC.

This clone was observed a few times. V is TRBV9 and J is TRBJ2-5, with 7 nucleotides matching TRBD1. J gave up 2 bases and V 4 bases, and 5 bases lay outside the gene matches. Germline V CDR1 and CDR2: SGDLS, YYNGEE. The CDR3 consists of 14 residues. The CDR3 bases are TGTGCCAGCAGCACAGGGGCTGGACAAGAGACCCAGTACTTC. Its translation: CASSTGAGQETQYF.